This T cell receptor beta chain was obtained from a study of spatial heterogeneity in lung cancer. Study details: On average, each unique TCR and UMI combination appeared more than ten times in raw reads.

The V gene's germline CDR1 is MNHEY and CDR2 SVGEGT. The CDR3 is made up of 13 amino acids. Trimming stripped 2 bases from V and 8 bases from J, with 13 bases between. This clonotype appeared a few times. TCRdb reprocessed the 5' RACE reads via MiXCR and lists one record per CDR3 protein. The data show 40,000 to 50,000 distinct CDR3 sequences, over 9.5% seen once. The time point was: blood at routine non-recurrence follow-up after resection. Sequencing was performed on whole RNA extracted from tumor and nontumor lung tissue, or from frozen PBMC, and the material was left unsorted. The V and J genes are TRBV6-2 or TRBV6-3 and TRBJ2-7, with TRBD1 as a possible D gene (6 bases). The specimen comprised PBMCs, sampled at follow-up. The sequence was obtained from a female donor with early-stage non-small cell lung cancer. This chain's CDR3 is CASSYRAGEQQYF. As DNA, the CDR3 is TGTGCCAGCAGTTACAGGGCAGGGGAACAGCAGTACTTC.